Shown below are 11 T cell receptor beta chains from a single sample sequenced in a study of response to subunit inactivated influenza vaccine. TCRdb re-derived calls from the RT-PCR reads in MiXCR, one entry per CDR3 protein. The repertoire holds hundreds of thousands of distinct CDR3 sequences, with under 9% as singletons. The sequencing here drew on PBMCs from blood, taken less than 30 months after vaccination. These receptor sequences come from a man between 50 and 70 years old who received an inactivated influenza vaccine.

This clonotype was counted at least ten times. The chain combines TRBV5-1 with TRBJ2-7; no clear D. The germline V gene has CDR1 SGHRS and CDR2 YFSETQ. V was cut by 1 base and J by 2 bases, with 7 bases left in between. There are 13 residues in the CDR3. The CDR3 bases are TGCGCCAGCAGCTTGCCCGGAACCTACGAGCAGTACTTC. Amino acid sequence: CASSLPGTYEQYF. Complete variable domain (other parts from reference TRBV5-1 and TRBJ2-7): KAGVTQTPRYLIKTRGQQVTLSCSPISGHRSVSWYQQTPGQGLQFLFEYFSETQRNKGNFPGRFSGRQFSNSRSEMNVSTLELGDSALYLCASSLPGTYEQYFGPGTRLTVT.

The chain uses TRBV24-1 and TRBJ2-1; TRBD1 aligns across 7 bases. The CDR3 has 15 amino acids. J gave up 4 bases and V 2 bases, and 4 bases lay outside the gene matches. The V gene's germline CDR1 is KGHDR and CDR2 SFDVKD. CDR3 in amino acids: CATSDWTGRYNEQFF. The CDR3 DNA follows: TGTGCCACCAGTGATTGGACAGGTCGTTACAATGAGCAGTTCTTC.

The chain employs TRBV20-1 and TRBJ2-7; 9 nucleotides agree with TRBD1. Germline assignment: CDR1 DFQATT and CDR2 SNEGSKA (reference sequence). Trimming cost V 5 bases and J 0 bases; bases outside gene matches: 5. CDR3 length equals 14 residues. The CDR3: CSAPDRGSSYEQYF. The CDR3 nucleotides are TGCAGTGCTCCGGACAGGGGAAGCTCCTACGAGCAGTACTTC.

A few counts support this clonotype. The V call is TRBV12-3 or TRBV12-4, the J call TRBJ2-3; 9 nucleotides align to TRBD1. The CDR3 sequence is 16 residues long. Trimming took 5 bases from V and 5 from J; bases not matched to a gene: 11. CDR3 DNA: TGTGCCAGCAGTACCTCTCGACAGGGGGAATTAGATACGCAGTATTTT. It codes for CASSTSRQGELDTQYF.

The rearrangement joins TRBV5-1 to TRBJ2-3, with a possible D match to TRBD2 (5 bases). CDR1 is SGHRS, CDR2 YFSETQ, per germline. With 1 base removed from V and 3 bases from J, the gap between germline ends came to 18 bases. The CDR3 runs to 17 residues. CDR3 nucleotides: TGCGCCAGCAGCTTGTTTACTAGTAGGATGTCTACAGATACGCAGTATTTT. Protein product: CASSLFTSRMSTDTQYF.

This clonotype has more than one count but fewer than ten. This chain uses TRBV2 with TRBJ1-6, with 9 bases fitting TRBD1. The junction had 4 bases not matched to a gene; V was cut back by 7 bases and J by 6 bases. This CDR3 is 14 amino acids long. Germline V lookup: CDR1 SNHLY, CDR2 FYNNEI. Here the CDR3 reads CASNRDRANSPLHF. The CDR3 nucleotides read TGTGCCAGCAATAGGGACAGGGCTAATTCACCCCTCCACTTT.

The rearrangement links TRBV12-3 or TRBV12-4 to TRBJ1-1, with a tentative D call TRBD1 (5 bases). This CDR3 contains 13 residues. V lost 6 bases and J lost 2, with 10 bases in between. In DNA, the CDR3 is TGTGCCAGCAGGCTGGGGGGTAACACTGAAGCTTTCTTT. This gives the protein CASRLGGNTEAFF.

This clonotype was seen at least ten times. This chain connects TRBV3-1 to TRBJ2-1; no firm D call. This CDR3 contains 14 residues. Trimming stripped 1 base from V and 8 bases from J, with 12 bases between. Germline V CDR1 and CDR2: LGHDT, YNNKEL (reference sequence). CDR3 coding DNA: TGTGCCAGCAGCCAAGGATCGCCGGCCCATGAGCAGTTCTTC. The encoded protein is CASSQGSPAHEQFF.

This clonotype was seen a handful of times. This chain connects TRBV9 to TRBJ1-1, with D unclear. With 3 bases removed from V and 4 bases from J, the gap between germline ends came to 10 bases. In germline, CDR1 is SGDLS, CDR2 YYNGEE. CDR3 size: 13 residues. The CDR3 sequence: CASSEGGSTEAFF. In DNA, the CDR3 is TGTGCCAGCAGCGAGGGAGGGAGCACTGAAGCTTTCTTT. Filled out from reference TRBV9 and TRBJ1-1, the complete variable domain reads DSGVTQTPKHLITATGQRVTLRCSPRSGDLSVYWYQQSLDQGLQFLIQYYNGEERAKGNILERFSAQQFPDLHSELNLSSLELGDSALYFCASSEGGSTEAFFGQGTRLTVV.

This clonotype was seen a few times. The V gene is TRBV11-2, the J gene TRBJ1-5; 9 bases are a match to TRBD1. The V gene end was trimmed by 2 bases and the J gene end by 5 bases; junction bases not matched to a gene: 1. Germline loops: CDR1 SGHAT, CDR2 FQNNGV. The CDR3 sequence is 14 residues long. In DNA form, the CDR3 reads TGTGCCAGCAGCTTAACAGGGGGCCATCAGCCCCAGCATTTT. Translation gives CASSLTGGHQPQHF.

This clonotype was found a few times. This chain connects TRBV10-3 to TRBJ2-5; maybe TRBD2 (6 bases). Between the trimmed V and J ends, which lost 4 bases and 5 bases, there was a span of 17 bases. This CDR3 has 15 amino acids. Germline-derived CDR1 and CDR2 are ENHRY and SYGVKD. DNA for the CDR3: TGTGCCATCAGTGGGACGGGACTGCCGACGGAGACCCAGTACTTC. Translation gives CAISGTGLPTETQYF.